This T cell receptor (beta chain) was observed in a study of identical twins. Overall study findings and caveats: A cross-sectional statistical analysis, not follow-up of the same donors, supported the conclusions. Recombination models fit unrelated individuals' TCR alpha sharing but underestimated twins'. Out-of-frame alpha sequences common to twins exhibited an excess of low generation probability.

Remarks on this clonotype: What it binds is unknown.

CDR3 length: 11 amino acids. Trimming removed 6 bases from V and 7 bases from J, with 7 bases in between. TCRdb re-derived calls from the 5' RACE reads in MiXCR, one entry per CDR3 protein. The sample yields 550,000 to 700,000 distinct CDR3 sequences, roughly 9.5% seen once. This sample was also put to use in a study of yellow fever vaccine responses in identical twins. Turning to that study: Reportedly, the response of twins' T cells to the vaccine seemed partly convergent, partly personalized.

Input material: PBMCs. The rearrangement uses TRBV12-3 or TRBV12-4 and TRBJ1-3; D is undetermined. The origin of this receptor is a woman in her late teens or twenties in good health. CDR3 region: CASRLANTIYF. CDR3 sequence (DNA): TGTGCCAGCAGACTCGCGAACACCATATATTTT.